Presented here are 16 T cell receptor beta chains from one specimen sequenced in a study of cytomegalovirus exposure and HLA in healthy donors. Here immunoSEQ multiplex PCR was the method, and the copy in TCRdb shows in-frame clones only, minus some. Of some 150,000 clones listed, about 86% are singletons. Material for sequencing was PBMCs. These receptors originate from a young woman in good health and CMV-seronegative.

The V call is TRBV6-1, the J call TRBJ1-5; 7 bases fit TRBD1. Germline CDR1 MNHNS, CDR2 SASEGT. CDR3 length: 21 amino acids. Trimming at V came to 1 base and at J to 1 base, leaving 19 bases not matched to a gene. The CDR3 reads CASSEVLSGTVGLGSNQPQHF. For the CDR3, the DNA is TGTGCCAGCAGTGAAGTCCTATCCGGGACAGTTGGGTTGGGGAGCAATCAGCCCCAGCATTTT.

CDR3 sequence: CASSLTSGGAETQYF. DNA of the CDR3: TGTGCCAGCAGCTTGACTAGCGGGGGGGCGGAGACCCAGTACTTC. The chain joins TRBV5-4 to TRBJ2-5, with TRBD2 matching over 13 bases. The CDR3 is made up of 15 amino acids. Germline trimming cut 1 base from V and 5 bases from J; bases unmatched to any gene: 2. Germline V gives CDR1 SGHNT, CDR2 YYREEE (reference sequence).

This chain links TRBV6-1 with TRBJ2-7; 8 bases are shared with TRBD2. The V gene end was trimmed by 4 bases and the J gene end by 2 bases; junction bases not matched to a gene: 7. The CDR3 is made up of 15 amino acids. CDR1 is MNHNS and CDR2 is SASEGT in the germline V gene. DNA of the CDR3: TGTGCCAGCAGTGGAGGCTTAGCGGGGACCTACGAGCAGTACTTC. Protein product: CASSGGLAGTYEQYF.

CDR3 sequence: CASSQENRDPQFF. The CDR3 nucleotides are TGTGCCAGCAGCCAAGAGAACAGAGACCCGCAGTTCTTC. The J gene is TRBJ2-1, the V gene TRBV14; no clear D. Trimming left V 0 bases short and J 12 bases short, with 12 bases between. The CDR3 length is 13 residues. Germline V gene lookup returns CDR1 SGHDN and CDR2 FVKESK.

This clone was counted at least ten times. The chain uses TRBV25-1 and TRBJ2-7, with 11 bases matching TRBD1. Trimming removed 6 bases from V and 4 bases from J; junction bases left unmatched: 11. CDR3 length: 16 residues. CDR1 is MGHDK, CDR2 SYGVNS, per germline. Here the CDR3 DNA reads TGTGCCAGCAGCAAGAAGCCCGGGACAGGGGGATACGAGCAGTACTTC. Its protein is CASSKKPGTGGYEQYF.

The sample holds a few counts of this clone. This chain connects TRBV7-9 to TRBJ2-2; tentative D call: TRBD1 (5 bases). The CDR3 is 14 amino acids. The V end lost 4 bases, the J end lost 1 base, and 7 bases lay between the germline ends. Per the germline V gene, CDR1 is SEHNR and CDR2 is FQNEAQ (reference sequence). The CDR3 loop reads CASSYRQNTGELFF. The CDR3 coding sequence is TGTGCCAGCAGCTACAGGCAGAACACCGGGGAGCTGTTTTTT.

CDR3 in DNA: TGTGCCAGCAGCTTAGGATCAGGCCGAGGAAACACCATATATTTT. Translating it yields CASSLGSGRGNTIYF. The chain is built from TRBV7-2 and TRBJ1-3; D gene unclear. CDR1 SGHTA and CDR2 FQGNSA come from the germline V gene. With 1 base removed from V and 4 bases from J, the gap between germline ends came to 11 bases. The CDR3 totals 15 residues.

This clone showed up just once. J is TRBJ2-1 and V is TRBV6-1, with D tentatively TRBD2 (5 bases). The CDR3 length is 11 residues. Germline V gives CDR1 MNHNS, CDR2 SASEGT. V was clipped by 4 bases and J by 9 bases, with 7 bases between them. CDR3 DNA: TGTGCCAGCAGTGTCGGAGGTGAGCAGTTCTTC. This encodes CASSVGGEQFF.

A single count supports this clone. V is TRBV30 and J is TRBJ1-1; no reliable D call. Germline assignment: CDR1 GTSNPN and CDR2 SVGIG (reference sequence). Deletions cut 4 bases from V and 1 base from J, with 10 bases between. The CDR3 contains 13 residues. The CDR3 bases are TGTGCCTGGAACCGAGAGAGGAACACTGAAGCTTTCTTT. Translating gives CAWNRERNTEAFF.

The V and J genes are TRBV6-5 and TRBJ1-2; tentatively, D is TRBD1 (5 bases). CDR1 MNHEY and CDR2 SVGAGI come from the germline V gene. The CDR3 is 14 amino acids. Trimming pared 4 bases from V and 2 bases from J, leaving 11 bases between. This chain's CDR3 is CASSFRGLNYGYTF. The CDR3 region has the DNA TGTGCCAGCAGTTTTAGGGGATTAAACTATGGCTACACCTTC.

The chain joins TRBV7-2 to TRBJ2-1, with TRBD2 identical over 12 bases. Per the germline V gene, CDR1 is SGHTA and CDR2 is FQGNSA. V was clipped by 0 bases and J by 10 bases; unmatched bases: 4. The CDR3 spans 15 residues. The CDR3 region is CASSLAGGLAGEQFF. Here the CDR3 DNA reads TGTGCCAGCAGCTTAGCAGGCGGACTAGCGGGGGAGCAGTTCTTC.

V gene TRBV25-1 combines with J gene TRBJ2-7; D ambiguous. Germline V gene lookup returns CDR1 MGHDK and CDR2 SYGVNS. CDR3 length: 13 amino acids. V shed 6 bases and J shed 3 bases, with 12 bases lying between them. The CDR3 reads CASRESGHYEQYF. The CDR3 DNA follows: TGTGCCAGCAGAGAGTCGGGTCACTACGAGCAGTACTTC.

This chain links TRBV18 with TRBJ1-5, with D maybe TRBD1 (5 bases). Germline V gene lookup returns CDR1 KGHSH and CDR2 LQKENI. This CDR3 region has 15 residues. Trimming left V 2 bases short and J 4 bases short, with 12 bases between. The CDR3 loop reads CASSPGQGLNQPQHF. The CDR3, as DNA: TGTGCCAGCTCACCAGGGCAGGGACTAAATCAGCCCCAGCATTTT.

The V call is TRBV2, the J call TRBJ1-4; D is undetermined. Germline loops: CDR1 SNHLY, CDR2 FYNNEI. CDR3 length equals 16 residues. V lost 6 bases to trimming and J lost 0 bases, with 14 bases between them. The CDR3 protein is CASRRWEGATNEKLFF. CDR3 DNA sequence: TGTGCCAGCAGGAGGTGGGAGGGAGCAACTAATGAAAAACTGTTTTTT.

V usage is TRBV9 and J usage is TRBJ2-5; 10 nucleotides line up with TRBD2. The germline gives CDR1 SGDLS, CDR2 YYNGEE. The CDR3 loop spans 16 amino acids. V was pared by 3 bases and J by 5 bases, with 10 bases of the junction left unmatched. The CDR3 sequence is CASSARSGGARETQYF. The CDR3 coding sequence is TGTGCCAGCAGCGCCAGGAGCGGGGGGGCCAGGGAGACCCAGTACTTC.

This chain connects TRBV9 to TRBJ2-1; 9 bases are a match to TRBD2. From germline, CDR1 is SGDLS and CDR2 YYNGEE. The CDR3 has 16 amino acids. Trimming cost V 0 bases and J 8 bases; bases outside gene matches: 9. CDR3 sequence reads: CASSVGLAGPGDEQFF. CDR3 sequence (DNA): TGTGCCAGCAGCGTAGGGCTAGCGGGGCCTGGGGATGAGCAGTTCTTC.